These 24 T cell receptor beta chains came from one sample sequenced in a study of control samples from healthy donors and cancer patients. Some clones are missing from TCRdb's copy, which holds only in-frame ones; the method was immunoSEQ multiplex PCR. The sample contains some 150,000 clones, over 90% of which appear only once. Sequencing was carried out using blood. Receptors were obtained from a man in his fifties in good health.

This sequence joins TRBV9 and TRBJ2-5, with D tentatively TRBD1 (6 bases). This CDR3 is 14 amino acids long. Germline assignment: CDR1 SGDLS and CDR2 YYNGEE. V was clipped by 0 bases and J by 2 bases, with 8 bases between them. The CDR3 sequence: CASSVGGQQETQYF. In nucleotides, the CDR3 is TGTGCCAGCAGCGTAGGAGGACAGCAAGAGACCCAGTACTTC.

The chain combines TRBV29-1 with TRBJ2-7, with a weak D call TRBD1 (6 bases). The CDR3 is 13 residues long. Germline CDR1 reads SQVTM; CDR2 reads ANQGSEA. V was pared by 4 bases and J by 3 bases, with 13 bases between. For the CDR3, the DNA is TGCAGCGTTGTGTCTGGGGGCCACTACGAGCAGTACTTC. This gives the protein CSVVSGGHYEQYF.

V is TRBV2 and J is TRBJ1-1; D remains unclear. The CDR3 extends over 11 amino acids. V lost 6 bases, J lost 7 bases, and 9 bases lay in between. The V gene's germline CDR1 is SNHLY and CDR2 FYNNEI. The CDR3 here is CASRERVEAFF. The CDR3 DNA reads TGTGCCAGCAGAGAAAGGGTTGAAGCTTTCTTT.

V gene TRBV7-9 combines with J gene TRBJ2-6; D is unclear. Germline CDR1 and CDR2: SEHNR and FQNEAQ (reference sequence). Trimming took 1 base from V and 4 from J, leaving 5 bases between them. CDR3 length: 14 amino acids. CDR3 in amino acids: CASSLVSGANVLTF. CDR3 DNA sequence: TGTGCCAGCAGCTTAGTGTCAGGGGCCAACGTCCTGACTTTC.

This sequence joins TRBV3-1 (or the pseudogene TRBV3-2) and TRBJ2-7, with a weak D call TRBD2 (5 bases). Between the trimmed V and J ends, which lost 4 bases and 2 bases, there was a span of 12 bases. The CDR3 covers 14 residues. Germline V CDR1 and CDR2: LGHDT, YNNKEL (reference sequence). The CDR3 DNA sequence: TGTGCCAGCAGCCGTAGCGTAGGCGCCTACGAGCAGTACTTC. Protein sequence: CASSRSVGAYEQYF.

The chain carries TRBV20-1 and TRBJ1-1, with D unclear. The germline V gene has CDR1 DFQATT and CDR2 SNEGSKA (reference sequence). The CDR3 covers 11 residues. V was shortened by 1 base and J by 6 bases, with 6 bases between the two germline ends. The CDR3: CSARGYSEAFF. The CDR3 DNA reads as TGCAGTGCTAGAGGTTATTCTGAAGCTTTCTTT.

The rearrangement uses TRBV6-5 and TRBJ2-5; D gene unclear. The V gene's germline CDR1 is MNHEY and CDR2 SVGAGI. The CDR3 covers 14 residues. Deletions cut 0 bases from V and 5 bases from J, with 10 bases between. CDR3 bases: TGTGCCAGCAGTTACTCGTGGGGTTTGGAGACCCAGTACTTC. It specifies CASSYSWGLETQYF.

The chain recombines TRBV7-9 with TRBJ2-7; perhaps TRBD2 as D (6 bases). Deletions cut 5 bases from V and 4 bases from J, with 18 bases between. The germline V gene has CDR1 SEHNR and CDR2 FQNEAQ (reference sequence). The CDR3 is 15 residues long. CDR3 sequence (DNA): TGTGCCAGCAGCGAGCCGGGACTTTTAGTTTACGAGCAGTACTTC. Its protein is CASSEPGLLVYEQYF. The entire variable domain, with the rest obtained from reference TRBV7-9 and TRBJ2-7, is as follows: DTGVSQNPRHKITKRGQNVTFRCDPISEHNRLYWYRQTLGQGPEFLTYFQNEAQLEKSRLLSDRFSAERPKGSFSTLEIQRTEQGDSAMYLCASSEPGLLVYEQYFGPGTRLTVT.

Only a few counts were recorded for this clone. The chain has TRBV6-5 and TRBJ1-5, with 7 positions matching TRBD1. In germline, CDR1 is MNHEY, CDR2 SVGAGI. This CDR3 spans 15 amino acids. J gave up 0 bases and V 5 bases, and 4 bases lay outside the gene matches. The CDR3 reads CASSQTGNSNQPQHF. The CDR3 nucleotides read TGTGCCAGCAGTCAGACAGGGAATAGCAATCAGCCCCAGCATTTT.

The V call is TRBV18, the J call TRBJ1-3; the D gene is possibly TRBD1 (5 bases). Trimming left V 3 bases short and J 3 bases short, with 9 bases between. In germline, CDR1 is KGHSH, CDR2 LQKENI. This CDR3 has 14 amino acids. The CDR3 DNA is TGTGCCAGCTCACCCCGGGACGGTGGAAACACCATATATTTT. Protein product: CASSPRDGGNTIYF. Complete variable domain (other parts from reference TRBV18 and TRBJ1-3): NAGVMQNPRHLVRRRGQEARLRCSPMKGHSHVYWYRQLPEEGLKFMVYLQKENIIDESGMPKERFSAEFPKEGPSILRIQQVVRGDSAAYFCASSPRDGGNTIYFGEGSWLTVV.

The DNA of the CDR3 is TGTGCCAGCAGTGTTACAGGGGGAGCTGAAGCTTTCTTT. Protein sequence: CASSVTGGAEAFF. The chain couples TRBV25-1 to TRBJ1-1; 8 nucleotides agree with TRBD1. Looked up from germline, CDR1 is MGHDK and CDR2 is SYGVNS. V lost 4 bases and J lost 6; bases outside the gene matches: 4. This CDR3 comprises 13 residues. The full variable domain, in which reference TRBV25-1 and TRBJ1-1 provide the parts outside the CDR3, is EADIYQTPRYLVIGTGKKITLECSQTMGHDKMYWYQQDPGMELHLIHYSYGVNSTEKGDLSSESTVSRIRTEHFPLTLESARPSHTSQYLCASSVTGGAEAFFGQGTRLTVV.

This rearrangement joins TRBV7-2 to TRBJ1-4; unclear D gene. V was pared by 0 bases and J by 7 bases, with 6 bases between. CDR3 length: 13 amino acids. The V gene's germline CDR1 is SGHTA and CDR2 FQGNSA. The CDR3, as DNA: TGTGCCAGCAGCTTAGCTGGTGTTGAAAAACTGTTTTTT. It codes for CASSLAGVEKLFF.

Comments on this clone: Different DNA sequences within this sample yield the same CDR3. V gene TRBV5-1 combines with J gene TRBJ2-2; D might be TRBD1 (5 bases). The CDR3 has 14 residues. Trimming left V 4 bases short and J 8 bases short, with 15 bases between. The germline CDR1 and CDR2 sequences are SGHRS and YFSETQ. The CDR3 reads CASSERGQGGELFF. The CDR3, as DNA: TGCGCCAGCAGCGAAAGGGGTCAAGGGGGGGAGCTGTTTTTT.

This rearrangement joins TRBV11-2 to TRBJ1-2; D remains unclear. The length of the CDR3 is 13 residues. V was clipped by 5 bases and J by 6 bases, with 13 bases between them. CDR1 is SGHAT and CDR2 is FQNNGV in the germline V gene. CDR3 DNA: TGTGCCAGCAGCCCCTCCCTCAGCGATGGCTACACCTTC. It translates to CASSPSLSDGYTF.

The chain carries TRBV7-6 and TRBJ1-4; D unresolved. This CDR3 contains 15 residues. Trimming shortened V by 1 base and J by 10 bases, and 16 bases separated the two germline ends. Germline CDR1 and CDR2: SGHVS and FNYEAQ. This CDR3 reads CASSLGTGRSRKLFF. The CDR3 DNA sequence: TGTGCCAGCAGCTTAGGGACGGGAAGATCCAGAAAACTGTTTTTT.

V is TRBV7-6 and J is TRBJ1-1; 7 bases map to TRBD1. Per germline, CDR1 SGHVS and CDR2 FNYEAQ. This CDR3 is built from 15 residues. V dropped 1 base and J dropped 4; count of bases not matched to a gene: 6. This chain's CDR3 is CASSLGQGSVTEAFF. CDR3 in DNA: TGTGCCAGCAGCTTAGGACAGGGCTCAGTCACTGAAGCTTTCTTT.

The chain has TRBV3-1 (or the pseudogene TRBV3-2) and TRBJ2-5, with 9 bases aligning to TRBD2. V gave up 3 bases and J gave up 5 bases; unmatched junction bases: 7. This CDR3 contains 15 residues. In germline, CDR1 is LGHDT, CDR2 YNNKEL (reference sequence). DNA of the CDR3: TGTGCCAGCAGCCATAGCGGGAGTGTAGGGGAGACCCAGTACTTC. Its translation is CASSHSGSVGETQYF.

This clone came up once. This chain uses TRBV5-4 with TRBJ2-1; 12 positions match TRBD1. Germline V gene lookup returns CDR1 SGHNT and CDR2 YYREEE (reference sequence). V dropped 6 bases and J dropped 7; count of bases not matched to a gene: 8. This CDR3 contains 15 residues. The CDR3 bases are TGTGCCAGCAACAAAGGGGACAGGGGGCGTAATGAGCAGTTCTTC. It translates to CASNKGDRGRNEQFF.

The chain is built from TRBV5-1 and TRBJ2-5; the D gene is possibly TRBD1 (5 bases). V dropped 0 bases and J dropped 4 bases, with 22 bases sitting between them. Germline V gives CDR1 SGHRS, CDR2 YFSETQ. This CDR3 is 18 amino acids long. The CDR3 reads CASSLGPGRVRVAETQYF. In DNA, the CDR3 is TGCGCCAGCAGCTTGGGGCCGGGTCGGGTCAGGGTTGCAGAGACCCAGTACTTC.

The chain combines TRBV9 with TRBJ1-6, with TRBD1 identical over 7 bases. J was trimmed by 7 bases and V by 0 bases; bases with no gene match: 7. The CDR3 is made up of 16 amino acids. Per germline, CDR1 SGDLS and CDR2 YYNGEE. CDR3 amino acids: CASSVDVRDRNSPLHF. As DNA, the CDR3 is TGTGCCAGCAGCGTAGACGTCCGGGACAGAAATTCACCCCTCCACTTT.

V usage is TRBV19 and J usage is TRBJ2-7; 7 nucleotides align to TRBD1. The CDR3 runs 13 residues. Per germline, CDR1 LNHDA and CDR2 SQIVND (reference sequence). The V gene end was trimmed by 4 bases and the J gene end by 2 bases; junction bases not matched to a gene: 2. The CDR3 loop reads CASSNRGAYEQYF. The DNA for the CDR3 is TGTGCCAGTAGTAACAGGGGTGCCTACGAGCAGTACTTC.

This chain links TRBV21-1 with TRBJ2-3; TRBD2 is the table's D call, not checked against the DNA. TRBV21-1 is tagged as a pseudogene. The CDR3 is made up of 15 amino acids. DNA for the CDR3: TGTGCCAGCAGCAAAGCGCCCCGGGGAGTGGATACGCAGTATTTT. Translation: CASSKAPRGVDTQYF.

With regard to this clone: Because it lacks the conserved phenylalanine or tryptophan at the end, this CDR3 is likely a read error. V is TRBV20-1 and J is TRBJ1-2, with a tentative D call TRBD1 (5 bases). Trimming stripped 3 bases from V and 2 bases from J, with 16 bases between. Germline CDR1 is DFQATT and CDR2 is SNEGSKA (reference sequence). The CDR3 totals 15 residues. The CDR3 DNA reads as TGCAGTGCTAGTGTAGACCTGACAGAGAACTATGGCTACACCCTC. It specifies CSASVDLTENYGYTL.

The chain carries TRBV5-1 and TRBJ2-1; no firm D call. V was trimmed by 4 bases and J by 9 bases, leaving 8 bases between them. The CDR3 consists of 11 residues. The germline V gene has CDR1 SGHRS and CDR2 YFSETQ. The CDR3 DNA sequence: TGCGCCAGCAGCGGCCATGTTGAGCAGTTCTTC. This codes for CASSGHVEQFF.